A single sample is the source of the 27 T cell receptor beta chains below, sequenced in a study of chemoradiotherapy in HPV16-positive cancers. Clones were read by immunoSEQ multiplex PCR, and TCRdb kept only the in-frame ones, dropping some. The sample consists of about 1,300 clones, 83% of them appearing once. The sequences come from tumor tissue, collected from a patient who underwent chemoradiotherapy. Receptor source: a human donor with HPV-associated anogenital cancer.

This chain joins TRBV30 and TRBJ2-7, with D hard to call. The CDR3 is made up of 14 amino acids. Per germline, CDR1 GTSNPN and CDR2 SVGIG (reference sequence). The ends were cut back, 6 bases at V and 3 bases at J, with 18 bases in the middle. CDR3 sequence: CACLPRVEFYEQYF. In DNA, the CDR3 is TGTGCCTGCCTCCCCCGGGTAGAATTCTACGAGCAGTACTTC.

The rearrangement links TRBV10-3 to TRBJ1-2, with unresolved D. The germline V gene encodes CDR1 ENHRY and CDR2 SYGVKD. The CDR3 sequence is 11 residues long. V lost 6 bases and J lost 1, with 3 bases in between. CDR3 amino acids: CAISVNYGYTF. As DNA, the CDR3 is TGTGCCATCAGCGTTAACTATGGCTACACCTTC.

J is TRBJ1-6 and V is TRBV2; D may be TRBD1 (5 bases). CDR3 length equals 13 residues. Germline loops: CDR1 SNHLY, CDR2 FYNNEI. The ends were cut back, 8 bases at V and 11 bases at J, with 16 bases in the middle. DNA of the CDR3: TGTGCCAGCCACCCTGAGGGGTGGCCACCCCTCCACTTT. As protein: CASHPEGWPPLHF.

This clone appeared a single time. The chain uses TRBV6-1 and TRBJ2-4; no clear D gene. This CDR3 is built from 14 residues. Germline CDR1 MNHNS, CDR2 SASEGT. V lost 1 base and J lost 12, with 16 bases in between. CDR3 sequence: CASSEGWSSPGQYF. The CDR3, as DNA: TGTGCCAGCAGTGAAGGGTGGAGCAGCCCGGGTCAGTACTTC.

This clone occurred once. The genes are TRBV19 and TRBJ2-3; D is undetermined. The CDR3 has 13 amino acids. Germline values: CDR1 LNHDA, CDR2 SQIVND (reference sequence). The V end lost 4 bases, the J end lost 1 base, and 6 bases lay between the germline ends. In nucleotides, the CDR3 is TGTGCCAGTAGTACCCTCCGCACAGATACGCAGTATTTT. Translation gives CASSTLRTDTQYF.

This CDR3 reads CTSSQDQGVGVVGEKLFF. The CDR3 DNA sequence: TGCACCAGCAGCCAAGACCAAGGGGTGGGGGTTGTTGGGGAAAAACTGTTTTTT. The chain has TRBV1 and TRBJ1-4. TRBV1 is a known pseudogene. The CDR3 is 18 residues long.

The rearrangement links TRBV11-2 to TRBJ2-1, with a weak D call TRBD1 (6 bases). The CDR3 has 15 amino acids. V was pared by 6 bases and J by 9 bases, with 21 bases between. Per germline, CDR1 SGHAT and CDR2 FQNNGV. The CDR3 coding sequence is TGTGCCAGCAGTCCGAGATGGGGGCCGGGGAGTGAGCAGTTCTTC. Its protein is CASSPRWGPGSEQFF.

The genes are TRBV6-4 and TRBJ1-2; D gene unclear. Between the trimmed V and J ends, which lost 6 bases and 4 bases, there was a span of 15 bases. The CDR3 extends over 14 amino acids. Germline CDR1 MRHNA, CDR2 SNTAGT. The CDR3 DNA reads TGTGCCAGCAGATTGAACCCTGATGGCTATGGCTACACCTTC. Its protein is CASRLNPDGYGYTF.

The chain uses TRBV30 and TRBJ2-7; 7 bases are a match to TRBD1. Germline lookup yields CDR1 GTSNPN and CDR2 SVGIG (reference sequence). V shed 0 bases, J shed 7 bases, and the junction held 9 bases outside the gene matches. There are 14 residues in the CDR3. CDR3 sequence reads: CAWSVGQLVREQYF. The DNA for the CDR3 is TGTGCCTGGAGTGTGGGACAGTTAGTACGGGAGCAGTACTTC.

The V and J genes are TRBV28 and TRBJ2-2, with TRBD1 identical over 8 bases. The germline gives CDR1 MDHEN, CDR2 SYDVKM. This CDR3 has 17 amino acids. The V and J ends lost 2 bases and 0 bases, in that order; junction bases with no gene match: 5. The CDR3, as DNA: TGTGCCAGCAGTTTAATAGGACAGGGCCCGAACACCGGGGAGCTGTTTTTT. Protein product: CASSLIGQGPNTGELFF.

This sequence joins TRBV29-1 and TRBJ1-1; D gene unclear. The V end lost 4 bases, the J end lost 1 base, and 7 bases lay between the germline ends. This CDR3 is built from 12 residues. CDR1 is SQVTM, CDR2 ANQGSEA, per germline. This CDR3 reads CSVATANTEAFF. The DNA of the CDR3 is TGCAGCGTTGCCACAGCGAACACTGAAGCTTTCTTT.

A few counts support this clone. V usage is TRBV19 and J usage is TRBJ2-3; no clear D gene. Germline assignment: CDR1 LNHDA and CDR2 SQIVND (reference sequence). The CDR3 totals 15 residues. V lost 4 bases, J lost 3 bases, and 14 bases lay in between. The chain's CDR3 is CASSNSWATTDTQYF. The CDR3 nucleotides read TGTGCCAGTAGTAACTCCTGGGCAACGACAGATACGCAGTATTTT.

The chain combines TRBV9 with TRBJ2-7; D is undetermined. CDR1 and CDR2 (germline): SGDLS, YYNGEE. The ends were cut back, 7 bases at V and 7 bases at J, with 6 bases in the middle. This CDR3 is 9 amino acids long. As DNA, the CDR3 is TGTGCCAGCTTGGGGGAGCAGTACTTC. Translated, it gives CASLGEQYF.

The J gene is TRBJ1-2, the V gene TRBV29-1, with 7 bases identical to TRBD1. With 5 bases clipped from V and 1 base from J, the junction kept 10 bases outside the gene matches. The CDR3 runs to 15 residues. Germline CDR1 and CDR2: SQVTM and ANQGSEA. The CDR3, as DNA: TGCAGCGTTCCCCAGGGGGGCAGTAATAACTATGGCTACACCTTC. Translated, it gives CSVPQGGSNNYGYTF. Looking up the rest from reference TRBV29-1 and TRBJ1-2 gives the full variable domain: SAVISQKPSRDICQRGTSLTIQCQVDSQVTMMFWYRQQPGQSLTLIATANQGSEATYESGFVIDKFPISRPNLTFSTLTVSNMSPEDSSIYLCSVPQGGSNNYGYTFGSGTRLTVV.

This clone was seen more than once but under ten times. One junction end does not reproduce the germline sequence, and a read error may be involved. This chain uses TRBV30 with TRBJ1-5, with TRBD1 identical over 12 bases. The CDR3 loop spans 15 amino acids. Germline CDR1 reads GTSNPN; CDR2 reads SVGIG (reference sequence). The DNA of the CDR3 is TGTGCCTGGAGTCCTGGGACAGGGGGCAACCAGCCCCAGCATTTT. It encodes CAWSPGTGGNQPQHF.

This chain connects TRBV28 to TRBJ2-7, with D hard to call. CDR3 length: 15 amino acids. Trimming removed 3 bases from V and 3 bases from J, with 15 bases in between. Germline lookup yields CDR1 MDHEN and CDR2 SYDVKM. The CDR3 protein is CASSLWQALGYEQYF. CDR3 nucleotide sequence: TGTGCCAGCAGTTTGTGGCAGGCGCTCGGCTACGAGCAGTACTTC.

The chain couples TRBV9 to TRBJ2-7; no reliable D call. The V gene's germline CDR1 is SGDLS and CDR2 YYNGEE. This CDR3 comprises 14 residues. V was clipped by 0 bases and J by 0 bases, with 7 bases between them. The CDR3 is CASSVVPSSYEQYF. The CDR3 nucleotides are TGTGCCAGCAGCGTAGTTCCTAGCTCCTACGAGCAGTACTTC.

The chain joins TRBV30 to TRBJ2-7; possibly TRBD1 for D (5 bases). This CDR3 spans 15 amino acids. V was clipped by 2 bases and J by 0 bases, with 14 bases between them. The germline V gene has CDR1 GTSNPN and CDR2 SVGIG (reference sequence). The CDR3 here is CAWSRGRTLSYEQYF. The CDR3 DNA reads TGTGCCTGGAGTAGGGGCAGGACCCTCTCCTACGAGCAGTACTTC.

The genes are TRBV6-1 and TRBJ1-1; D gene unclear. V lost 5 bases to trimming and J lost 0 bases, with 10 bases between them. CDR3 size: 14 residues. Germline V gives CDR1 MNHNS, CDR2 SASEGT. CDR3 in amino acids: CASSPTYMNTEAFF. The CDR3 DNA reads as TGTGCCAGCAGTCCCACTTATATGAACACTGAAGCTTTCTTT.

The chain recombines TRBV29-1 with TRBJ2-3, with TRBD2 as a possible D gene (6 bases). In germline, CDR1 is SQVTM, CDR2 ANQGSEA. CDR3 length: 15 amino acids. The germline V and J ends were trimmed by 6 bases and 1 base, with 17 bases remaining between them. The CDR3 DNA is TGCAGCGTGAAGAAACTAGCAGCCCGCACAGATACGCAGTATTTT. Protein: CSVKKLAARTDTQYF.

The CDR3 here is CASSLGGGSNEKLFF. In DNA, the CDR3 is TGTGCCAGCAGCTTGGGGGGAGGCTCAAATGAAAAACTGTTTTTT. The chain uses TRBV5-5 and TRBJ1-4; D unresolved. The CDR3 is 15 amino acids. V lost 0 bases, J lost 5 bases, and 11 bases lay in between. Per the germline V gene, CDR1 is SGHKS and CDR2 is YYEKEE (reference sequence).

The rearrangement uses TRBV11-2 and TRBJ2-7; maybe TRBD2 (5 bases). Germline V gene sequence: CDR1 SGHAT, CDR2 FQNNGV. CDR3 length equals 17 residues. V lost 1 base and J 2 bases, leaving 18 bases between the germline ends. CDR3 sequence: CASSLVYSDYEAYEQYF. CDR3 nucleotides: TGTGCCAGCAGCTTAGTCTATTCCGACTACGAGGCCTACGAGCAGTACTTC. The variable domain in full, completed from reference TRBV11-2 and TRBJ2-7, reads EAGVAQSPRYKIIEKRQSVAFWCNPISGHATLYWYQQILGQGPKLLIQFQNNGVVDDSQLPKDRFSAERLKGVDSTLKIQPAKLEDSAVYLCASSLVYSDYEAYEQYFGPGTRLTVT.

This chain connects TRBV30 to TRBJ1-2, with TRBD1 as a possible D gene (6 bases). Germline assignment: CDR1 GTSNPN and CDR2 SVGIG (reference sequence). V was trimmed by 1 base and J by 4 bases, leaving 10 bases between them. This CDR3 comprises 13 residues. Here the CDR3 reads CAWSGEGVYGYTF. The CDR3 coding sequence is TGTGCCTGGAGTGGTGAGGGGGTCTATGGCTACACCTTC.

V and J are TRBV2 and TRBJ2-2; D tentatively fits TRBD1 or TRBD2 (6 bases each). Germline V gene lookup returns CDR1 SNHLY and CDR2 FYNNEI. Trimming left V 8 bases short and J 5 bases short, with 9 bases between. The CDR3 extends over 12 amino acids. The DNA for the CDR3 is TGTGCCAGCTCGGGGGCGACCGGGGAGCTGTTTTTT. Translated, it gives CASSGATGELFF.

The chain recombines TRBV6-5 with TRBJ2-6; D uncertain. Trimming took off 4 bases at V and 4 bases at J, with 5 bases between the two ends. This CDR3 is built from 13 residues. CDR1 is MNHEY, CDR2 SVGAGI, per germline. This chain's CDR3 is CASSSSGANVLTF. For the CDR3, the DNA is TGTGCCAGCAGTTCGTCCGGGGCCAACGTCCTGACTTTC.

The V gene is TRBV7-6, the J gene TRBJ1-4; weak D call: TRBD1 (6 bases). The CDR3 is made up of 15 amino acids. CDR1 is SGHVS, CDR2 FNYEAQ, per germline. Deletions cut 4 bases from V and 5 bases from J, with 14 bases between. Here the CDR3 reads CASSSQGTGNEKLFF. CDR3 nucleotides: TGTGCCAGCAGCTCCCAGGGGACTGGAAATGAAAAACTGTTTTTT.

V gene TRBV11-2 combines with J gene TRBJ1-1; no firm D call. The CDR3 is made up of 16 amino acids. CDR1 and CDR2 (germline): SGHAT, FQNNGV. Trimming cost V 5 bases and J 1 base, with 17 bases left between them. In DNA form, the CDR3 reads TGTGCCAGCAGCCCTACCCGACACAGAACGAACACTGAAGCTTTCTTT. Translation gives CASSPTRHRTNTEAFF.